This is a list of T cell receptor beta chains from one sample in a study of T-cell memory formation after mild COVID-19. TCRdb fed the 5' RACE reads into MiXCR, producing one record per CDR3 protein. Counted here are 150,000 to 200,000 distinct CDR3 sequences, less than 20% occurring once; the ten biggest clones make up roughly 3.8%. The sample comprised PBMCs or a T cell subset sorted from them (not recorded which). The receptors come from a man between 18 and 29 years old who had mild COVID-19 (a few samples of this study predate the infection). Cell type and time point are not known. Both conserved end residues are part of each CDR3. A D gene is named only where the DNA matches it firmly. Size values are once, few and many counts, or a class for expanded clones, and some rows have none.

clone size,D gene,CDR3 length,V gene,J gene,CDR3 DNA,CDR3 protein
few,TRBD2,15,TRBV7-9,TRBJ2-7,TGTGCCAGCAGCCAGGGACTAGCGGGGATCTACGAGCAGTACTTC,CASSQGLAGIYEQYF
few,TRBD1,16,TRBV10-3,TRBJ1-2,TGTGCCATCAGTGAGTCCGATGGACAGGGGAGTGGTGGCTACACCTTC,CAISESDGQGSGGYTF
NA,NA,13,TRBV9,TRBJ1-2,TGTGCCAGCACTCCGGGACGGAGCTATGGCTACACCTTC,CASTPGRSYGYTF
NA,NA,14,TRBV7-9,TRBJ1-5,TGTGCCAGCAGCTTAGGGGGAGGGCTCCAGCCCCAGCATTTT,CASSLGGGLQPQHF
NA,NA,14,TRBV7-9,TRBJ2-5,TGTGCCAGCAGTTGGGACTCGGCCGGAGAGACCCAGTACTTC,CASSWDSAGETQYF
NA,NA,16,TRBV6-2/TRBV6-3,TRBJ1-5,TGTGCCAGCAGTTACAGGAAAAGGGGTTGGAATCAGCCCCAGCATTTT,CASSYRKRGWNQPQHF
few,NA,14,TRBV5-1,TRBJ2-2,TGCGCCAGCAGCCAGATGACTGACACCGGGGAGCTGTTTTTT,CASSQMTDTGELFF
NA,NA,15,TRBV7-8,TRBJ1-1,TGTGCCAGCAGCTTGAACCGGGACGGACCCCGTGAAGCTTTCTTT,CASSLNRDGPREAFF
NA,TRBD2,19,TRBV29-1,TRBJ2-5,TGCAGCGCTCTTGGAAGGATTAGCGGGGGGGCACCGGGACAAGAGACCCAGTACTTC,CSALGRISGGAPGQETQYF
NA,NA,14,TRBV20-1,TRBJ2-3,TGCAGTGCTAGAGACCGGCCGGTCGCAGATACGCAGTATTTT,CSARDRPVADTQYF
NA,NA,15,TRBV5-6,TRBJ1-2,TGTGCCAGCAGGGGGGCAAGGACGATGAACTATGGCTACACCTTC,CASRGARTMNYGYTF
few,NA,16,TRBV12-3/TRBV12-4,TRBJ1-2,TGTGCCAGCGGGGACCCGGGACTTGAGGCCCACGTGGGCTACACCTTC,CASGDPGLEAHVGYTF
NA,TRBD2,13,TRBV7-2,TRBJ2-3,TGTGCCGGACAGCGGGAGGGCCTAAATACGCAGTATTTT,CAGQREGLNTQYF
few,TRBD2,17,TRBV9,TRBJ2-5,TGTGCCAGCAGCCCCGGAGGTGGCGGGGGGGCCCGTGAGACCCAGTACTTC,CASSPGGGGGARETQYF
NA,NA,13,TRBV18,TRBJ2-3,TGTGCCAGCTCACCAAGTCGGGGGGATACGCAGTATTTT,CASSPSRGDTQYF
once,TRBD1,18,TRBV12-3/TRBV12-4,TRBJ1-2,TGTGCCAGCAGCCCATGGCGGGGCAGGGGGGGCACTAACTATGGCTACACCTTC,CASSPWRGRGGTNYGYTF
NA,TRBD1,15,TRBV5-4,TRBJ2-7,TGTGCCAGCAGCAAGGCCGGGACAGGGGAGTACGAGCAGTACTTC,CASSKAGTGEYEQYF
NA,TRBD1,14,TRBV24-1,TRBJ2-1,TGTGCCACCAGTCGGACAGGGTCCTACAATGAGCAGTTCTTC,CATSRTGSYNEQFF
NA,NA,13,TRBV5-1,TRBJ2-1,TGCGCCAGCAGCGATCAGAACTACAATGAGCAGTTCTTC,CASSDQNYNEQFF
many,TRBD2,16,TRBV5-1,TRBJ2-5,TGCGCCAGCAGCCCGTCTGGTGAGGTAGCGGGGGAGACCCAGTACTTC,CASSPSGEVAGETQYF
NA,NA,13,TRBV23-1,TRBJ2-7,TGCGCCAGCAGACCCATCAGGGATTACGAGCAGTACTTC,CASRPIRDYEQYF
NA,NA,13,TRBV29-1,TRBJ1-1,TGCAGCGTTGAAGGTTGGGTGGACACTGAAGCTTTCTTT,CSVEGWVDTEAFF
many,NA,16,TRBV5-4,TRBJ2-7,TGTGCCAGCAGCTTTGGGTTTGACAGCCCATCCTACGAGCAGTACTTC,CASSFGFDSPSYEQYF
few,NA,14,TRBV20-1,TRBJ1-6,TGCAGTGCTAGTGGGGGGTACTCTAATTCACCCCTCCACTTT,CSASGGYSNSPLHF
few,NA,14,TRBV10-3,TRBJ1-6,TGTGCCATCACTGTCGGGGGGATCAATTCACCCCTCCACTTT,CAITVGGINSPLHF
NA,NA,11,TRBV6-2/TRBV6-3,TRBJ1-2,TGTGCCAGCAGTTACGCCTATGGCTACACCTTC,CASSYAYGYTF
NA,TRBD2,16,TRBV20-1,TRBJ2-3,TGCAGTGCTTACGGGACTAGCGGGGGGATCACAGATACGCAGTATTTT,CSAYGTSGGITDTQYF
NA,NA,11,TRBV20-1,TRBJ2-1,TGCAGTACCCCCCGGGGAAATGAGCAGTTCTTC,CSTPRGNEQFF
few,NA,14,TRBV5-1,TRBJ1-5,TGCGCCAGCAGCTTGGAGGGCAGGGATCAGCCCCAGCATTTT,CASSLEGRDQPQHF
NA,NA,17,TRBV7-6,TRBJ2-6,TGTGCCAGCAGCTCGGGATTATCCACCGTTGGGGCCACCGTCCTGACTTTC,CASSSGLSTVGATVLTF
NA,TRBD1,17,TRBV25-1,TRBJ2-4,TGTGCCAGCAGTGAAATGGGAGAAGGGACAGTTCGGGACATTCAGTACTTC,CASSEMGEGTVRDIQYF
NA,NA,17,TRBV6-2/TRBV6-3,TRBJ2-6,TGTGCCAGCAGTTACGGGGGGACGTACCCGGGGGCCAACGTCCTGACTTTC,CASSYGGTYPGANVLTF
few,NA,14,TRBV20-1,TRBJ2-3,TGCAGTGCTAATCGCGGGGAGATATCAGATACGCAGTATTTT,CSANRGEISDTQYF
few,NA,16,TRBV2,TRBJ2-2,TGTGCCAGCAGTGAACGGGCGTCGAAGAACACCGGGGAGCTGTTTTTT,CASSERASKNTGELFF